This TCR beta chain derives from a study of Ad26.COV2.S vaccination and SARS-CoV-2 variants. At the level of the study: Doses of Ad26.COV2.S were injected into muscle once or twice, 56 days apart.

The V gene's germline CDR1 is SGHRS and CDR2 YFSETQ. The CDR3 runs 14 residues. The ends lost 7 bases at V and 6 bases at J; junction bases unmatched: 13. The treatment denotes: around 19 received Ad26.COV2.S at low or high dose, single or two shots; about 5 received placebo; per-sample allocation not given. All samples were drawn on day 63, counting from the first vaccine or placebo injection. This person who donated was an adult of 18-55 years in Boston. Data came from immunoSEQ multiplex PCR; TCRdb stores just in-frame clones and leaves some out. Among about 480,000 clones listed, around nine tenths were seen once.

The input for sequencing was peripheral blood, taken in a trial of Ad26.COV2.S vaccine versus placebo. This sequence was found in a person aged 18-60 years who received the Ad26.COV2.S COVID-19 vaccine or a placebo. This sequence joins TRBV5-1 and TRBJ2-7; 7 bases match TRBD2. The CDR3 reads CASGWGTTRAEQYF. The DNA for the CDR3 is TGCGCCAGCGGGTGGGGGACTACCCGAGCCGAGCAGTACTTC.